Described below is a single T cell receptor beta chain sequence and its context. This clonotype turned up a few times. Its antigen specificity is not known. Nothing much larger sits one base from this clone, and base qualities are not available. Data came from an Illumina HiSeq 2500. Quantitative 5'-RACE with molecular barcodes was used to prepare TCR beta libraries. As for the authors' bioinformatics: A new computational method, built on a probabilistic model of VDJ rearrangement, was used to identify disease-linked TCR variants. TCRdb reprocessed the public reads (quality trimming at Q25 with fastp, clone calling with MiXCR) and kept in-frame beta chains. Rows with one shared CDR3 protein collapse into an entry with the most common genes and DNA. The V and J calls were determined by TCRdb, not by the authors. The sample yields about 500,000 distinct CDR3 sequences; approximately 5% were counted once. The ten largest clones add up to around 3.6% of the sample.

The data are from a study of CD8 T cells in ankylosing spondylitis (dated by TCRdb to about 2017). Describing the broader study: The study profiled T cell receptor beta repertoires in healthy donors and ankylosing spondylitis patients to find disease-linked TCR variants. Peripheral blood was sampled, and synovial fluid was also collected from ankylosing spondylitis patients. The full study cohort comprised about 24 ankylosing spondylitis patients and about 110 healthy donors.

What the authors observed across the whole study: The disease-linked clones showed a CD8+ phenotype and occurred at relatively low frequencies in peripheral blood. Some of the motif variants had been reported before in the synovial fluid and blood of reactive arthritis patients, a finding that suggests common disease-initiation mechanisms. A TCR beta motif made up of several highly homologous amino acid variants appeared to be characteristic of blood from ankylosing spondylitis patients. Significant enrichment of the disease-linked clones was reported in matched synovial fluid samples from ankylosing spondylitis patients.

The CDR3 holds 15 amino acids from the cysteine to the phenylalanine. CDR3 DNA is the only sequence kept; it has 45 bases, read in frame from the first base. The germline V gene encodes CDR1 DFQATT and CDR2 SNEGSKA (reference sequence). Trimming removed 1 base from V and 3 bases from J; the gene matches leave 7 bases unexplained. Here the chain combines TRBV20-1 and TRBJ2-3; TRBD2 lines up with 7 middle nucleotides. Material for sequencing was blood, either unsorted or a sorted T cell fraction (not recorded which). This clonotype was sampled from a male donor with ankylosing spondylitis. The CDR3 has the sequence CSARVAGEVTDTQYF. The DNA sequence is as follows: TGCAGTGCTAGAGTTGCGGGAGAGGTTACAGATACGCAGTATTTT.